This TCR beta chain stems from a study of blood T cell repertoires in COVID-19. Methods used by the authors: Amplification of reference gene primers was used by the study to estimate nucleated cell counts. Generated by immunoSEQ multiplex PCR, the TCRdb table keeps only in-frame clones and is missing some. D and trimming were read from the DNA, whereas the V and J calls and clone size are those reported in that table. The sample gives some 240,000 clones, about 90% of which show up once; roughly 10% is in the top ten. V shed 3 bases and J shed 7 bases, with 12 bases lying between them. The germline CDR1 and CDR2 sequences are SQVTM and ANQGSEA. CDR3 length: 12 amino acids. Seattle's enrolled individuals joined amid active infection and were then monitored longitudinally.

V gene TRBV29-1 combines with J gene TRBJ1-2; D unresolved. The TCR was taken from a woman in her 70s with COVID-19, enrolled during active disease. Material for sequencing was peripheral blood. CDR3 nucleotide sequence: TGCAGCGTTGACCGGGGTGGAGCTGGCTACACCTTC. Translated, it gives CSVDRGGAGYTF.